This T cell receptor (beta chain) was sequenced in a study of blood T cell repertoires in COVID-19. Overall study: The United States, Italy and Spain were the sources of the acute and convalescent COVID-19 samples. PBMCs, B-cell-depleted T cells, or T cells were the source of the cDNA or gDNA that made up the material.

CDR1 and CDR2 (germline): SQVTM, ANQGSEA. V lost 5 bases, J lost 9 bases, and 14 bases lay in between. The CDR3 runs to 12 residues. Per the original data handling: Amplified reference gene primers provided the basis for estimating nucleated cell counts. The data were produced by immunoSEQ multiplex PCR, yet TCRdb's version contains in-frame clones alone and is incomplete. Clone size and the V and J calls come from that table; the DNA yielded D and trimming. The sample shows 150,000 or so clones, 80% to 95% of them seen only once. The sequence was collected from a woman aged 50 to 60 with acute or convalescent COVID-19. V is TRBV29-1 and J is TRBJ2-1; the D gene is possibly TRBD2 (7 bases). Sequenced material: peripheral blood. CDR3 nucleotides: TGCAGCGTTCGGTGGGGGGGCGCTGAGCAGTTCTTC. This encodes CSVRWGGAEQFF.